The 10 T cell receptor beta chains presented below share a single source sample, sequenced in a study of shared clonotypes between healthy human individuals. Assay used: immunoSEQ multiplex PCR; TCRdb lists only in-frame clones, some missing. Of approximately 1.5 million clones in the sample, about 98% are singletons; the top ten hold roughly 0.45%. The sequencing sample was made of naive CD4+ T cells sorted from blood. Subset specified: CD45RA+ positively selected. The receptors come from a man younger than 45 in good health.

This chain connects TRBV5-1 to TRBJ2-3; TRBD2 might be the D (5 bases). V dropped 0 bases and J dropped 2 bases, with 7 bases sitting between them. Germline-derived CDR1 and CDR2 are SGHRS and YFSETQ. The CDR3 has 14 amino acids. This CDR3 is CASSLGTYTDTQYF. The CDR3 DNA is TGCGCCAGCAGCTTGGGGACTTACACAGATACGCAGTATTTT.

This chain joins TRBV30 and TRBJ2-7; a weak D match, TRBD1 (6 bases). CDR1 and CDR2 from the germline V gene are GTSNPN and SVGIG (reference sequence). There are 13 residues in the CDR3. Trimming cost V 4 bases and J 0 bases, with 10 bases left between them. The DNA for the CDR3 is TGTGCCTGGAACAGGGTCGGCTCCTACGAGCAGTACTTC. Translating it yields CAWNRVGSYEQYF.

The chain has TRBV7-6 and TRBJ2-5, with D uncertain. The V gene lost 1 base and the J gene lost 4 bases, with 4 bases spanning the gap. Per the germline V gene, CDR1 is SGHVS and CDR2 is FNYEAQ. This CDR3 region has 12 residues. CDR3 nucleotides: TGTGCCAGCAGCTTAGTACCAGAGACCCAGTACTTC. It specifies CASSLVPETQYF.

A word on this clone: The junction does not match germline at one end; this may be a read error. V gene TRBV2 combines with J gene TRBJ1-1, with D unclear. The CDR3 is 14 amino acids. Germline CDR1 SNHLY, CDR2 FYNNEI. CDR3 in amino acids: CASSEGRANTEAFF. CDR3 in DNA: TGTGCCAGCAGCGAAGGCCGCGCGAACACTGAAGCTTTCTTT.

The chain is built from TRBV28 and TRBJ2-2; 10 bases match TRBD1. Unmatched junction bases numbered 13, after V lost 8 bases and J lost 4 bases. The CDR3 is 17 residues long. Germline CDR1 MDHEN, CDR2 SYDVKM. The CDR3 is CASEYPPGQGSTGELFF. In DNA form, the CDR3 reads TGTGCCAGCGAATACCCACCGGGACAGGGGAGCACCGGGGAGCTGTTTTTT.

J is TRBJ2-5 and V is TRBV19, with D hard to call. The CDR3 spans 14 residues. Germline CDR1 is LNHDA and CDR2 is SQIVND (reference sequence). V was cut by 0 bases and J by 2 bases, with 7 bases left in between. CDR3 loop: CASSIDTVQETQYF. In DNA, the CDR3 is TGTGCCAGTAGTATAGACACAGTACAAGAGACCCAGTACTTC.

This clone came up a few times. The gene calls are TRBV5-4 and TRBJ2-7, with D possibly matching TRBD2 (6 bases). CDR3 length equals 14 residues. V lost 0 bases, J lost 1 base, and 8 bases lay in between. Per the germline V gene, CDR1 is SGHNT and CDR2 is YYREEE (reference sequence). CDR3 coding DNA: TGTGCCAGCAGCTTGGAGCTAGCGTCCTACGAGCAGTACTTC. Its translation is CASSLELASYEQYF.

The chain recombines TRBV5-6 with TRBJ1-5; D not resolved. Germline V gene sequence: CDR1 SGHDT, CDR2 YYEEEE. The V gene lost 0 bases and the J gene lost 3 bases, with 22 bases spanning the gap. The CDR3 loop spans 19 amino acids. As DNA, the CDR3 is TGTGCCAGCAGCTTGGCGTCAGGTGACGGTCTGTTGGCCAATCAGCCCCAGCATTTT. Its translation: CASSLASGDGLLANQPQHF.

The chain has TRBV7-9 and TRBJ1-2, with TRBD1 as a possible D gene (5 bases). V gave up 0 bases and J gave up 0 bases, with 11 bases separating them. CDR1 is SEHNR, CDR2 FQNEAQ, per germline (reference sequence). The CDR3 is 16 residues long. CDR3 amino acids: CASSLARAEANYGYTF. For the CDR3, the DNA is TGTGCCAGCAGCTTAGCCAGGGCAGAAGCTAACTATGGCTACACCTTC.

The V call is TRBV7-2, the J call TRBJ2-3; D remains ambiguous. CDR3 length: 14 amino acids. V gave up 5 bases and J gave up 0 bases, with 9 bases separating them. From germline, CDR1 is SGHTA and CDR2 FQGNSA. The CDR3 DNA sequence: TGTGCCAGCAGCCTCCTTTCCAGCACAGATACGCAGTATTTT. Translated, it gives CASSLLSSTDTQYF. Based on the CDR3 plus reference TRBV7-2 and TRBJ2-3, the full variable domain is GAGVSQSPSNKVTEKGKDVELRCDPISGHTALYWYRQSLGQGLEFLIYFQGNSAPDKSGLPSDRFSAERTGGSVSTLTIQRTQQEDSAVYLCASSLLSSTDTQYFGPGTRLTVL.